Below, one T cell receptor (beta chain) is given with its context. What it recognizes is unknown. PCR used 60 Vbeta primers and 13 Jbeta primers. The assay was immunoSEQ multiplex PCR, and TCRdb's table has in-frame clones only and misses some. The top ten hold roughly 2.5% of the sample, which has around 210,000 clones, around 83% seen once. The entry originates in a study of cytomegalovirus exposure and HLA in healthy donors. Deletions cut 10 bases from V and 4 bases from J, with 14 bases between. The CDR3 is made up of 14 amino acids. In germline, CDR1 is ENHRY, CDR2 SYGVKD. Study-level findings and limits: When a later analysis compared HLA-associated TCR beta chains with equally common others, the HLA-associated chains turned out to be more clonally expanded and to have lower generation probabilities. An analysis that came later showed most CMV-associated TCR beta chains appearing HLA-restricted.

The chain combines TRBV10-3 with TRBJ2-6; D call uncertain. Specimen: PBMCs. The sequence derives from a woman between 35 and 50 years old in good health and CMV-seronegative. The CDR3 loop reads CASKNAVGANVLTF. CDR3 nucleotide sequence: TGTGCCAGCAAAAACGCAGTCGGGGCCAACGTCCTGACTTTC.